Presented here are 13 T cell receptor beta chains from one specimen sequenced in a study of T cells in Graves' hyperthyroidism and ophthalmopathy. Amplified regions were TCR beta CDR3 sequences from RNA transcripts. The HTBI primer set drove a first-round RT-PCR of the TCR CDR3. TCRdb called the multiplex PCR reads again in MiXCR, with one record for every CDR3 protein. This sample has nearly 600,000 distinct CDR3 sequences, with around 14% found just once. Material: blood. All receptors come from a young woman with Graves' ophthalmopathy.

This clonotype has just a few counts. The rearrangement joins TRBV3-1 to TRBJ2-2; D ambiguous. The germline gives CDR1 LGHDT, CDR2 YNNKEL (reference sequence). With 1 base removed from V and 5 bases from J, the gap between germline ends came to 5 bases. The CDR3 consists of 13 residues. CDR3 bases: TGTGCCAGCAGCCAAGGAACTACCGGGGAGCTGTTTTTT. Translated: CASSQGTTGELFF.

The V call is TRBV28, the J call TRBJ2-1; 7 nucleotides match TRBD1. After removal of 6 bases from V and 5 bases from J, the junction contained 19 bases not matched to a gene. Germline V gene lookup returns CDR1 MDHEN and CDR2 SYDVKM. This CDR3 comprises 18 residues. In DNA, the CDR3 is TGTGCCAGCAGGGCTGACAGGGTGGTTACGCGCTGGGACAATGAGCAGTTCTTC. Its protein is CASRADRVVTRWDNEQFF.

This clonotype appeared many times. V is TRBV28 and J is TRBJ1-1, with TRBD1 matching over 7 bases. J was trimmed by 5 bases and V by 6 bases; bases with no gene match: 12. The CDR3 extends over 15 amino acids. Germline lookup yields CDR1 MDHEN and CDR2 SYDVKM. CDR3 in DNA: TGTGCCAGCAGCGGGGACAGTAAGGAATGGACTGAAGCTTTCTTT. It encodes CASSGDSKEWTEAFF.

This clonotype was recorded many times. The V and J genes are TRBV11-2 and TRBJ1-2; possible D gene TRBD1, 5 bases. Germline CDR1 reads SGHAT; CDR2 reads FQNNGV. The CDR3 has 12 amino acids. V was trimmed by 6 bases and J by 2 bases, leaving 7 bases between them. The CDR3 nucleotides read TGTGCCAGCAGAGGGACCAACTATGGCTACACCTTC. It is translated as CASRGTNYGYTF.

This clonotype turned up a few times. The CDR3 sequence is CASSSRQGYSPLHF. DNA of the CDR3: TGTGCCAGCAGCTCGAGACAGGGCTATTCACCCCTCCACTTT. The J gene is TRBJ1-6, the V gene TRBV9; 7 positions agree with TRBD1. Germline-derived CDR1 and CDR2 are SGDLS and YYNGEE. The CDR3 covers 14 residues. V trimming: 4 bases; J trimming: 8 bases; junction bases outside the gene matches: 6.

This clonotype has at least ten counts. The chain combines TRBV19 with TRBJ1-1; D gene ambiguous. The germline V gene encodes CDR1 LNHDA and CDR2 SQIVND (reference sequence). The CDR3 has 14 amino acids. The germline V and J ends were trimmed by 3 bases and 1 base, with 9 bases remaining between them. The CDR3 here is CASSIQPENTEAFF. CDR3 sequence (DNA): TGTGCCAGTAGTATCCAGCCGGAGAACACTGAAGCTTTCTTT.

This clonotype has a count of ten or more. The J gene is TRBJ1-2, the V gene TRBV11-3; D unresolved. Per the germline V gene, CDR1 is SGHNT and CDR2 is YENEEA. This CDR3 has 15 residues. V was shortened by 3 bases and J by 3 bases, with 14 bases between the two germline ends. The CDR3 nucleotides read TGTGCCAGCAGCTTGCGGTCCGCGACTGACTATGGCTACACCTTC. It is translated as CASSLRSATDYGYTF.

V is TRBV30 and J is TRBJ2-3; no clear D. Germline assignment: CDR1 GTSNPN and CDR2 SVGIG (reference sequence). The CDR3 is 14 residues long. V was trimmed by 8 bases and J by 3 bases, leaving 18 bases between them. The CDR3 protein is CAGRRSRVTDTQYF. CDR3 nucleotides: TGTGCCGGGCGCCGCTCTAGGGTAACAGATACGCAGTATTTT.

This clonotype has a count of ten or more. The rearrangement links TRBV7-6 to TRBJ2-7, with 7 bases lining up with TRBD2. V shed 5 bases, J shed 2 bases, and the junction held 9 bases outside the gene matches. The CDR3 is made up of 15 amino acids. CDR1 and CDR2 from the germline V gene are SGHVS and FNYEAQ. CDR3 bases: TGTGCCAGCAGCGTCAGCGGGGTGGGACCCTACGAGCAGTACTTC. This encodes CASSVSGVGPYEQYF. Drawing the rest from reference TRBV7-6 and TRBJ2-7, the complete variable domain is GAGVSQSPRYKVTKRGQDVALRCDPISGHVSLYWYRQALGQGPEFLTYFNYEAQQDKSGLPNDRFSAERPEGSISTLTIQRTEQRDSAMYRCASSVSGVGPYEQYFGPGTRLTVT.

This clonotype was picked up many times. The chain joins TRBV5-1 to TRBJ2-3; D ambiguous. Per germline, CDR1 SGHRS and CDR2 YFSETQ. This CDR3 has 16 amino acids. Trimming removed 0 bases from V and 6 bases from J, with 17 bases in between. The CDR3 DNA sequence: TGCGCCAGCAGCTTGGACTACCCCACTTTGGGGGATACGCAGTATTTT. As protein: CASSLDYPTLGDTQYF.

This clonotype was seen repeatedly, ten times or more. The V gene is TRBV30, the J gene TRBJ2-1, with unresolved D. The germline gives CDR1 GTSNPN, CDR2 SVGIG (reference sequence). The CDR3 is made up of 12 amino acids. V lost 5 bases, J lost 8 bases, and 13 bases lay in between. The CDR3, as DNA: TGTGCCTGGGGTGGCTCTGGGGATGAGCAGTTCTTC. This codes for CAWGGSGDEQFF.

This clonotype was observed a handful of times. CDR3: CASSSTLGGVYEQYF. In nucleotides, the CDR3 is TGTGCCAGCAGTTCCACTCTTGGAGGAGTCTACGAGCAGTACTTC. V gene TRBV6-2 or TRBV6-3 combines with J gene TRBJ2-7, with D possibly being TRBD2 (5 bases). With 4 bases removed from V and 3 bases from J, the gap between germline ends came to 16 bases. The germline V gene encodes CDR1 MNHEY and CDR2 SVGEGT. The CDR3 extends over 15 amino acids.

This clonotype was counted at least ten times. The chain has TRBV7-9 and TRBJ2-7; tentatively, D is TRBD1 (5 bases). Trimming shortened V by 5 bases and J by 3 bases, and 14 bases separated the two germline ends. Germline V lookup: CDR1 SEHNR, CDR2 FQNEAQ (reference sequence). The CDR3 is 14 amino acids. The CDR3: CASSGLTDFYEQYF. CDR3 coding DNA: TGTGCCAGCAGCGGCTTGACAGACTTCTACGAGCAGTACTTC.